These 19 T cell receptor beta chains originate from one sample sequenced in a study of blood T cell repertoires in COVID-19. The table came from immunoSEQ multiplex PCR; TCRdb's copy has only in-frame clones and leaves some out. The sample has 65,000 to 70,000 clones, approximately 85% seen once. The source material was peripheral blood. The receptors here all came from a man older than 75 with acute or convalescent COVID-19.

This clone appeared once. The chain couples TRBV5-1 to TRBJ2-7; 9 bases are a match to TRBD1. Looked up from germline, CDR1 is SGHRS and CDR2 is YFSETQ. The CDR3 consists of 15 residues. V shed 1 base, J shed 9 bases, and the junction held 11 bases outside the gene matches. The CDR3 sequence is CASSLRGQGFSGQYF. CDR3 DNA: TGCGCCAGCAGCTTGAGGGGACAGGGTTTTAGTGGGCAGTACTTC.

CDR3 protein: CASSPGTSEETQYF. For the CDR3, the DNA is TGCGCCAGCAGCCCCGGGACTAGCGAGGAGACCCAGTACTTC. The chain uses TRBV5-1 and TRBJ2-5; 10 bases are a match to TRBD2. V shed 4 bases and J 5 bases; nucleotides not matched to a gene: 5. The V gene's germline CDR1 is SGHRS and CDR2 YFSETQ. The CDR3 consists of 14 residues. The whole variable domain, filled in from reference TRBV5-1 and TRBJ2-5, reads KAGVTQTPRYLIKTRGQQVTLSCSPISGHRSVSWYQQTPGQGLQFLFEYFSETQRNKGNFPGRFSGRQFSNSRSEMNVSTLELGDSALYLCASSPGTSEETQYFGPGTRLLVL.

The chain joins TRBV24-1 to TRBJ1-2; D call uncertain. From germline, CDR1 is KGHDR and CDR2 SFDVKD. This CDR3 spans 14 amino acids. The V end lost 0 bases, the J end lost 5 bases, and 9 bases lay between the germline ends. CDR3 sequence reads: CATSDLGRGYGYTF. In nucleotides, the CDR3 is TGTGCCACCAGTGATTTGGGGCGAGGGTATGGCTACACCTTC.

This chain connects TRBV7-8 to TRBJ2-2, with D possibly TRBD2 on 5 matching bases. Germline CDR1 and CDR2: SGHVS and FQNEAQ. V was clipped by 2 bases and J by 6 bases, with 16 bases between them. The CDR3 spans 16 residues. The CDR3 spells CASSLIPRGTSGELFF. The CDR3 coding sequence is TGTGCCAGCAGCTTAATTCCCCGGGGAACATCCGGGGAGCTGTTTTTT.

A note on this clone: A read error may account for a junction end that differs from germline. The gene calls are TRBV15 and TRBJ2-2; tentative D call: TRBD2 (6 bases). This CDR3 is 15 amino acids long. Germline values: CDR1 LNHNV, CDR2 YYDKDF (reference sequence). CDR3 bases: TGTGCCACCAGCAGAGGCGGAGCGGGTTCGGGGGAACTGTTTTTT. Residues: CATSRGGAGSGELFF.

The chain has TRBV29-1 and TRBJ2-1; the match to TRBD2 covers 8 bases. The ends lost 8 bases at V and 13 bases at J; junction bases unmatched: 16. CDR3 length: 13 amino acids. CDR1 is SQVTM and CDR2 is ANQGSEA in the germline V gene. CDR3 sequence: CSTKGLAGPAQFF. As DNA, the CDR3 is TGCAGCACTAAGGGGCTAGCGGGCCCCGCCCAGTTCTTC.

V gene TRBV7-2 combines with J gene TRBJ2-2; TRBD1 might be the D (5 bases). This CDR3 contains 15 residues. Germline V gene data show CDR1 as SGHTA and CDR2 as FQGNSA. Trimming pared 2 bases from V and 6 bases from J, leaving 13 bases between. CDR3 in amino acids: CASSLQFTGAGELFF. In nucleotides, the CDR3 is TGTGCCAGCAGCTTACAATTTACAGGCGCCGGGGAGCTGTTTTTT.

The chain employs TRBV3-1 (or the pseudogene TRBV3-2) and TRBJ1-6; TRBD1 matches 9 bases. The CDR3 has 21 amino acids. V shed 1 base, J shed 0 bases, and the junction held 13 bases outside the gene matches. CDR1 and CDR2 (germline): LGHDT, YNNKEL (reference sequence). The CDR3 loop is CASSQGRDRGVLRSYNSPLHF. The CDR3 nucleotides read TGTGCCAGCAGCCAAGGGAGAGACAGGGGGGTCCTCCGCTCCTATAATTCACCCCTCCACTTT.

V and J are TRBV19 and TRBJ2-1; possibly TRBD1 for D (6 bases). The CDR3 sequence is 16 residues long. CDR1 and CDR2 from the germline V gene are LNHDA and SQIVND (reference sequence). The V gene lost 7 bases and the J gene lost 4 bases, with 20 bases spanning the gap. CDR3 DNA: TGTGCCAGTACTAATGGGGGCACCAGGGGATACAATGAGCAGTTCTTC. Its protein product is CASTNGGTRGYNEQFF.

J is TRBJ2-7 and V is TRBV24-1; 10 bases are shared with TRBD1. V lost 4 bases, J lost 7 bases, and 9 bases stayed unmatched. Germline CDR1 and CDR2: KGHDR and SFDVKD. This CDR3 is built from 15 residues. CDR3 DNA: TGTGCCACCAGTGAGCCCGGGACAGGGGTGATGGAGCAGTACTTC. Translating gives CATSEPGTGVMEQYF.

This chain joins TRBV5-1 and TRBJ2-1; 7 positions agree with TRBD1. The CDR3 contains 15 residues. V shed 2 bases and J 6 bases; nucleotides not matched to a gene: 8. The V gene's germline CDR1 is SGHRS and CDR2 YFSETQ. The CDR3 reads CASSLYRGGSNEQFF. DNA of the CDR3: TGCGCCAGCAGCTTATACAGGGGTGGTAGCAATGAGCAGTTCTTC.

The rearrangement uses TRBV6-6 and TRBJ2-1; 7 nucleotides match TRBD2. The ends lost 6 bases at V and 2 bases at J; junction bases unmatched: 7. The CDR3 has 15 residues. Germline CDR1 and CDR2: MNHNY and SVGAGI (reference sequence). CDR3 coding DNA: TGTGCCAGCAGCAGGCCCGGACTAGCCTACAATGAGCAGTTCTTC. This gives the protein CASSRPGLAYNEQFF.

The V gene is TRBV5-5, the J gene TRBJ1-1; D remains unclear. With 0 bases removed from V and 0 bases from J, the gap between germline ends came to 9 bases. Per the germline V gene, CDR1 is SGHKS and CDR2 is YYEKEE (reference sequence). CDR3 size: 15 residues. The CDR3 here is CASSLDTPMNTEAFF. CDR3 DNA sequence: TGTGCCAGCAGCTTGGACACACCCATGAACACTGAAGCTTTCTTT.

The V call is TRBV24-1, the J call TRBJ2-5; maybe TRBD1 (6 bases). CDR3 length: 15 amino acids. Trimming took 1 base from V and 5 from J, leaving 13 bases between them. Germline CDR1 is KGHDR and CDR2 is SFDVKD. The DNA for the CDR3 is TGTGCCACCAGTGATTTCAGGGGTACGGGGGAGACCCAGTACTTC. Translating it yields CATSDFRGTGETQYF.

The genes are TRBV7-2 and TRBJ2-7, with D possibly matching TRBD2 (5 bases). The length of the CDR3 is 13 residues. The V gene lost 1 base and the J gene lost 4 bases, with 8 bases spanning the gap. The germline gives CDR1 SGHTA, CDR2 FQGNSA. The CDR3 coding sequence is TGTGCCAGCAGCTTAGGGTGGAGGTACGAGCAGTACTTC. It specifies CASSLGWRYEQYF.

V usage is TRBV7-9 and J usage is TRBJ1-2, with 9 bases that match TRBD1. The germline V gene has CDR1 SEHNR and CDR2 FQNEAQ (reference sequence). CDR3 size: 15 residues. V shed 4 bases, J shed 3 bases, and the junction held 6 bases outside the gene matches. DNA of the CDR3: TGTGCCAGCAGCTCTCGACAGGGGGGCGACTATGGCTACACCTTC. Its protein is CASSSRQGGDYGYTF.

The chain is built from TRBV11-2 and TRBJ1-2, with no clear D. From germline, CDR1 is SGHAT and CDR2 FQNNGV. V was pared by 3 bases and J by 7 bases, with 12 bases between. The CDR3 is made up of 13 amino acids. The CDR3 DNA reads as TGTGCCAGCAGCTTCGGTAACGCAGGTGGCTACACCTTC. This translates into CASSFGNAGGYTF. Based on the CDR3 plus reference TRBV11-2 and TRBJ1-2, the full variable domain is EAGVAQSPRYKIIEKRQSVAFWCNPISGHATLYWYQQILGQGPKLLIQFQNNGVVDDSQLPKDRFSAERLKGVDSTLKIQPAKLEDSAVYLCASSFGNAGGYTFGSGTRLTVV.

The chain joins TRBV6-1 to TRBJ1-2; D is perhaps TRBD1 (5 bases). V was trimmed by 2 bases and J by 2 bases, leaving 6 bases between them. Germline CDR1 is MNHNS and CDR2 is SASEGT. This CDR3 is built from 13 residues. CDR3 protein: CASSETGNYGYTF. CDR3 coding DNA: TGTGCCAGCAGTGAAACAGGAAACTATGGCTACACCTTC.

This clone was detected only a few times. CDR3 DNA: TGCAGTGCTAGAGGTCGCTACGAGCAGTACTTC. This encodes CSARGRYEQYF. The V gene is TRBV20-1, the J gene TRBJ2-7; D ambiguous. V was shortened by 1 base and J by 3 bases, with 4 bases between the two germline ends. The CDR3 loop spans 11 amino acids. Per germline, CDR1 DFQATT and CDR2 SNEGSKA (reference sequence).